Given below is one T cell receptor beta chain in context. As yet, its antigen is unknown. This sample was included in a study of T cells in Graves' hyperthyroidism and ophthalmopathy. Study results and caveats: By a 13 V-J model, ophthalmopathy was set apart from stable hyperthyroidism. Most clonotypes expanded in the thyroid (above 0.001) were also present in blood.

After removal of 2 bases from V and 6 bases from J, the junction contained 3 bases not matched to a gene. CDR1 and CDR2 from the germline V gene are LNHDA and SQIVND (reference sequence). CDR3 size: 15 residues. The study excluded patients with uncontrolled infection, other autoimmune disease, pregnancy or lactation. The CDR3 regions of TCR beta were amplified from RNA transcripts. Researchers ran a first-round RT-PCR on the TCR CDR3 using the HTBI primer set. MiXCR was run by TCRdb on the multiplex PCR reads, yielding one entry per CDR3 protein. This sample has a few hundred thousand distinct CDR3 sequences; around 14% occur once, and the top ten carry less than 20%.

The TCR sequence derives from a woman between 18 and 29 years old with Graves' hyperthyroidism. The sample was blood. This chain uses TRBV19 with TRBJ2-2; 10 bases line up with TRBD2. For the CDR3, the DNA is TGTGCCAGTAGTATAAAAAGCGGGAGGGCCGGGGAGCTGTTTTTT. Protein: CASSIKSGRAGELFF. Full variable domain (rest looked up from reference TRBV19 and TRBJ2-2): DGGITQSPKYLFRKEGQNVTLSCEQNLNHDAMYWYRQDPGQGLRLIYYSQIVNDFQKGDIAEGYSVSREKKESFPLTVTSAQKNPTAFYLCASSIKSGRAGELFFGEGSRLTVL.